This T cell receptor beta chain was captured in a study of cytomegalovirus exposure and HLA in healthy donors. TCRdb's table, derived via immunoSEQ multiplex PCR, lists solely in-frame clones and lacks some. This table holds some 220,000 clones, approximately 90% found once. Concerning this clone itself: What it recognizes is unknown.

The study, taken as a whole, reports: Subsequent analysis found a tendency for first-cohort TCR clusters to co-occur within the roughly 130 validation repertoires. Rarity marked most TCR sequences, yet some public TCRs occurred in many donors. Associated with cytomegalovirus, according to the listing, were around 160 TCR beta chains.

Sample: PBMCs. This sequence was found in a young woman in good health and CMV-seronegative.

The CDR3 DNA follows: TGTGCCAGCAGTATCGCGGCCTACAATGAGCAGTTCTTC. This codes for CASSIAAYNEQFF. The V and J genes are TRBV27 and TRBJ2-1, with D unresolved. V was shortened by 5 bases and J by 2 bases, with 7 bases between the two germline ends. Germline V gene sequence: CDR1 MNHEY, CDR2 SMNVEV (reference sequence). This CDR3 is 13 amino acids long.